This is a list of T cell receptor beta chains from one sample in a study of T-cell reconstitution after alpha-beta-depleted transplantation in children. One entry per CDR3 protein, called by TCRdb with MiXCR from the PCR reads. The table records about 350,000 distinct CDR3 sequences, around 16% of them present only once. The material was PBMCs, mostly from graft donor cells, obtained 360 days after TCRalphabeta/CD19-depleted stem cell transplant. The origin of the receptors is a male patient aged 2-9 years who had a stem cell transplant for acute lymphoblastic leukemia, so the T cells may come from the graft donor. Each CDR3 is given with its conserved first and last residue. D genes are given only for firm matches. Clone size is not always given. Where it is, it says once, few, many or a class for expanded clones.

d_call clone_size cdr3_length j_call v_call cdr3_aa cdr3_nt
. . 13 TRBJ1-5 TRBV9 CASSVETNQPQHF TGTGCCAGCAGCGTAGAGACCAATCAGCCCCAGCATTTT
TRBD2 . 19 TRBJ2-1 TRBV12-3/TRBV12-4 CASSLRVRTRSEIGNEQFF TGTGCCAGCAGTTTACGGGTTAGGACTAGGTCGGAGATAGGCAATGAGCAGTTCTTC
TRBD1 few 15 TRBJ1-2 TRBV4-3 CASSQDVRGNYGYTF TGCGCCAGCAGCCAAGATGTCAGGGGGAACTATGGCTACACCTTC
. few 14 TRBJ2-5 TRBV11-2 CASSFQDRQETQYF TGTGCCAGCAGCTTCCAGGATAGACAAGAGACCCAGTACTTC
TRBD1 . 14 TRBJ2-1 TRBV4-1 CASSNQGENNEQFF TGCGCCAGCAGCAACCAGGGGGAGAACAATGAGCAGTTCTTC
. . 14 TRBJ1-6 TRBV5-1 CASSFSDPNSPLHF TGCGCCAGCAGCTTCTCGGACCCCAATTCACCCCTCCACTTT
TRBD1 few 14 TRBJ2-7 TRBV20-1 CSGQNRDRAYGQYF TGCAGTGGCCAAAACCGGGACAGGGCTTATGGGCAGTACTTC
TRBD2 few 13 TRBJ2-7 TRBV9 CASSVTSGYEQYF TGTGCCAGCAGCGTGACTAGCGGCTACGAGCAGTACTTC
TRBD1 many 16 TRBJ1-1 TRBV12-3/TRBV12-4 CASSTSGGAGNTEAFF TGTGCCAGCAGTACGTCAGGGGGCGCGGGGAACACTGAAGCTTTCTTT
. . 16 TRBJ2-6 TRBV6-2/TRBV6-3 CAGSRDLSSGANVLTF TGTGCCGGATCCCGGGACTTGAGCTCTGGGGCCAACGTCCTGACTTTC
. . 15 TRBJ2-1 TRBV7-2 CASSLVRDPSNEQFF TGTGCCAGCAGCTTAGTGAGGGACCCCTCCAATGAGCAGTTCTTC
. many 14 TRBJ2-7 TRBV12-3/TRBV12-4 CASSPTVSVYEQYF TGTGCCAGCAGCCCGACAGTTAGTGTCTACGAGCAGTACTTC
TRBD2 few 18 TRBJ2-4 TRBV28 CASSFGTLGGRRGNIQYF TGTGCCAGCAGTTTCGGGACCCTGGGCGGGAGACGGGGAAACATTCAGTACTTC
TRBD2 few 14 TRBJ2-4 TRBV11-2 CASSLVPSGRAYAF TGTGCCAGCAGCTTAGTGCCTAGCGGGAGGGCCTACGCCTTC
. few 16 TRBJ2-2 TRBV5-1 CASSPLDLRDTGELFF TGCGCCAGCAGCCCCCTGGACTTGCGGGACACCGGGGAGCTGTTTTTT
TRBD2 few 15 TRBJ2-3 TRBV6-1 CASKLGLAGGNTQYF TGTGCCAGCAAACTTGGCCTAGCGGGAGGGAATACGCAGTATTTT
TRBD2 . 18 TRBJ2-3 TRBV11-2 CASSFSSGRSFSTDTQYF TGTGCCAGCAGCTTTTCTAGCGGGAGGTCATTTAGCACAGATACGCAGTATTTT
. once 12 TRBJ2-7 TRBV20-1 CSASGNGNEQYF TGCAGTGCTAGCGGGAATGGGAACGAGCAGTACTTC
. . 18 TRBJ2-2 TRBV7-6 CASSLPRIWDANTGELFF TGTGCCAGCAGCCTCCCCCGAATCTGGGACGCGAACACCGGGGAGCTGTTTTTT
. . 12 TRBJ1-2 TRBV28 CASSLGGFDYTF TGTGCCAGCAGTCTCGGGGGCTTCGACTACACCTTC
. many 14 TRBJ2-3 TRBV7-3 CASSLDPTWDTQYF TGTGCCAGCAGCTTAGATCCAACCTGGGATACGCAGTATTTT
TRBD2 many 14 TRBJ2-1 TRBV20-1 CSAEAGGPSNEQFF TGCAGTGCCGAAGCGGGAGGACCCTCCAATGAGCAGTTCTTC
TRBD1 . 18 TRBJ2-7 TRBV5-1 CASSYAMRATGPSYEQYF TGCGCCAGCAGTTATGCGATGAGGGCGACAGGGCCCTCCTACGAGCAGTACTTC
. . 12 TRBJ2-1 TRBV7-8 CASSTLRAEQFF TGTGCCAGCAGCACTCTGAGGGCGGAGCAGTTCTTC
TRBD1 many 13 TRBJ2-3 TRBV29-1 CSVGQGSTDTQYF TGCAGCGTTGGACAGGGAAGCACAGATACGCAGTATTTT
. . 12 TRBJ1-3 TRBV10-3 CATCQAGNTIYF TGTGCCACTTGCCAGGCTGGAAACACCATATATTTT
TRBD1 . 15 TRBJ1-5 TRBV20-1 CSARPTGGRNQPQHF TGCAGTGCTAGGCCGACAGGGGGTCGCAATCAGCCCCAGCATTTT
. . 15 TRBJ2-7 TRBV4-3 CASSQQNRERYEQYF TGCGCCAGCAGCCAACAAAACCGGGAACGGTACGAGCAGTACTTC
. many 12 TRBJ1-5 TRBV18 CASSASNQPQHF TGTGCCAGCTCAGCGAGCAATCAGCCCCAGCATTTT
. few 14 TRBJ1-2 TRBV9 CASSALGPAGGYTF TGTGCCAGCAGCGCCTTGGGCCCGGCGGGTGGCTACACCTTC
. . 17 TRBJ1-4 TRBV28 CASSLSPGLYTNEKLFF TGTGCCAGCAGTTTATCTCCAGGCCTTTATACTAATGAAAAACTGTTTTTT
. . 16 TRBJ2-3 TRBV3-1 CASSQGAGKSTDTQYF TGTGCCAGCAGCCAAGGGGCAGGGAAGAGCACAGATACGCAGTATTTT
TRBD2 . 19 TRBJ2-3 TRBV2 CAISPPWRGTQTSTDTQYF TGTGCCATCTCCCCACCCTGGCGGGGGACGCAGACCAGCACAGATACGCAGTATTTT
TRBD2 few 17 TRBJ2-1 TRBV5-1 CASSKSTGLAYGNEQFF TGCGCCAGCAGCAAATCCACCGGACTAGCATACGGTAATGAGCAGTTCTTC
TRBD1 few 16 TRBJ2-1 TRBV5-8 CASSSSGTGGYNEQFF TGTGCCAGCAGCTCCTCCGGGACAGGGGGTTACAATGAGCAGTTCTTC
. few 13 TRBJ1-4 TRBV28 CASSIYTREKLFF TGTGCCAGCAGCATCTACACGAGGGAAAAACTGTTTTTT
. . 14 TRBJ1-1 TRBV5-1 CASSLVSRNTEAFF TGCGCCAGCAGCTTGGTAAGCCGGAACACTGAAGCTTTCTTT
TRBD2 . 18 TRBJ2-1 TRBV10-3 CAISRRTLLARSYNEQFF TGTGCCATCAGTCGCCGCACCTTACTAGCGCGGTCCTACAATGAGCAGTTCTTC
. . 13 TRBJ2-4 TRBV12-3/TRBV12-4 CASSSGAKNIQYF TGTGCCAGCAGTTCAGGGGCCAAAAACATTCAGTACTTC
TRBD2 many 15 TRBJ2-7 TRBV2 CASSGLAGGSYEQYF TGTGCCAGCAGTGGATTAGCGGGAGGATCCTACGAGCAGTACTTC